A single sample gave rise to the 8 T cell receptor beta chains below, sequenced in a study of metastatic and nonmetastatic thyroid tumors. TCRdb used MiXCR to call clones anew from the PCR reads. The sample comprises almost 35,000 clones, about 16% of which are singletons, and around 3.3% rests with the top ten. Before thyroid surgery, none of the patients had received any treatment. Sequenced material: blood. These receptors were taken from a female donor with papillary thyroid cancer or a benign thyroid nodule (not recorded which). Some clones in this sample may be carry-over from other donors' samples.

There are many counts of this clone. CDR3 sequence: CASSDPNSMTDTPGTDTQYF. CDR3 sequence (DNA): TGTGCCAGCAGTGACCCCAATTCCATGACAGACACCCCGGGCACAGATACGCAGTATTTT. This chain connects TRBV25-1 to TRBJ2-3; TRBD1 might be the D (5 bases). V dropped 3 bases and J dropped 1 base, with 26 bases sitting between them. The CDR3 extends over 20 amino acids. Germline assignment: CDR1 MGHDK and CDR2 SYGVNS.

There are many counts of this clone. The chain recombines TRBV11-2 with TRBJ2-7, with a possible D match to TRBD2 (5 bases). CDR3 size: 13 residues. The V gene's germline CDR1 is SGHAT and CDR2 FQNNGV. V lost 6 bases, J lost 4 bases, and 13 bases lay in between. The CDR3 protein is CASRPAGLYEQYF. CDR3 sequence (DNA): TGTGCCAGCAGACCCGCGGGCCTATACGAGCAGTACTTC.

Details on this clone: A much larger clone differs by one base, so this may be a read error. This sample includes further DNA sequences coding for the same CDR3. This chain connects TRBV9 to TRBJ2-3, with 9 bases matching TRBD2. CDR1 is SGDLS and CDR2 is YYNGEE in the germline V gene. The CDR3 loop spans 15 amino acids. The V segment lost 3 bases and the J segment 2 bases; nucleotides outside the gene matches: 4. CDR3 in amino acids: CASSEAGGTTDTQYF. CDR3 nucleotide sequence: TGTGCCAGCAGCGAAGCGGGAGGCACCACAGATACGCAGTATTTT.

There are many counts of this clone. This chain connects TRBV29-1 to TRBJ2-1; possible D gene TRBD2, 5 bases. In germline, CDR1 is SQVTM, CDR2 ANQGSEA. This CDR3 is built from 13 residues. V shed 5 bases and J shed 4 bases, with 12 bases lying between them. Here the CDR3 reads CSVTGNIYNEQFF. The CDR3 nucleotides read TGCAGCGTTACGGGGAACATATACAATGAGCAGTTCTTC.

This clone appeared a few times. Relative to the germline gene, one junction end is altered; a read error may explain this. The CDR3 reads CASSLEQNYCYTF. CDR3 coding DNA: TGTGCCAGCAGTTTGGAGCAGAACTATTGCTACACCTTC. This chain uses TRBV12-3 or TRBV12-4 with TRBJ1-2; D uncertain. The CDR3 runs 13 residues.

This clone was picked up many times. The chain recombines TRBV2 with TRBJ2-5; 8 nucleotides match TRBD2. Per germline, CDR1 SNHLY and CDR2 FYNNEI. The CDR3 is 14 amino acids. V lost 4 bases, J lost 4 bases, and 5 bases stayed unmatched. CDR3 bases: TGTGCCAGCAGTGCTCGGGAGGGCCGAGAGACCCAGTACTTC. Translated: CASSAREGRETQYF.

This clone was counted at least ten times. The chain links TRBV24-1 to TRBJ2-3; D gene ambiguous. CDR3 length: 13 residues. V was cut by 4 bases and J by 1 base, with 5 bases left in between. From germline, CDR1 is KGHDR and CDR2 SFDVKD. The chain's CDR3 is CATSERRTDTQYF. DNA for the CDR3: TGTGCCACCAGTGAACGGCGCACAGATACGCAGTATTTT.

Worth noting for this clone: Just one base apart from a much larger clone, this may be a read error. The same CDR3 is also encoded by other DNA sequences in this sample. The chain employs TRBV5-6 and TRBJ2-3; 10 bases line up with TRBD2. Germline V lookup: CDR1 SGHDT, CDR2 YYEEEE. This CDR3 is built from 15 residues. In nucleotides, the CDR3 is TGTTCCAGCAGCTTCCAGGCTAGCGGGAGTTATACGCAGTATTTT. Protein product: CSSSFQASGSYTQYF.